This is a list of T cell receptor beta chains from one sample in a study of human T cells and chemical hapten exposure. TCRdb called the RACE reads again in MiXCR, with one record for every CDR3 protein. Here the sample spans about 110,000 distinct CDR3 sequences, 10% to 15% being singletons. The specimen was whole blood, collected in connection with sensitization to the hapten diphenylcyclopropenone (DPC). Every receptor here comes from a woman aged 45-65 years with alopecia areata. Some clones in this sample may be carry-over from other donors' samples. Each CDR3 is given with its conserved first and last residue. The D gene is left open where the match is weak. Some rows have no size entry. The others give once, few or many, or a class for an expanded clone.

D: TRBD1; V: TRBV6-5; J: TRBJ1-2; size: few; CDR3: CASSQTGEGNYGYTF; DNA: TGTGCCAGCAGTCAGACAGGGGAAGGAAACTATGGCTACACCTTC
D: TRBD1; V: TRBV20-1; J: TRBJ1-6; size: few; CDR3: CSATDRDNSPLHF; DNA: TGCAGTGCTACCGACAGGGATAATTCACCCCTCCACTTT
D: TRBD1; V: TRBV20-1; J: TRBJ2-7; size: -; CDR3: CSARRTGSYEQYF; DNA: TGCAGTGCTAGGAGGACAGGGTCCTACGAGCAGTACTTC
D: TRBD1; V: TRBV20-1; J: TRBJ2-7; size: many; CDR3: CSAALDRGTEQYF; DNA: TGCAGTGCCGCCCTCGACAGGGGAACAGAGCAGTACTTC
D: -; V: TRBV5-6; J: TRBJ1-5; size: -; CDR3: CASSLRDAQPQHF; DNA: TGTGCCAGCAGCTTGAGGGATGCTCAGCCCCAGCATTTT
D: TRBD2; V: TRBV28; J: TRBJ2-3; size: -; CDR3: CASSTETSGTGGTQYF; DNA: TGTGCCAGCAGTACGGAAACTAGCGGGACTGGGGGTACGCAGTATTTT
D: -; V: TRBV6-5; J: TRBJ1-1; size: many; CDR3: CASSKTRDTTEAFF; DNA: TGTGCCAGCAGTAAGACCCGCGACACCACTGAAGCTTTCTTT
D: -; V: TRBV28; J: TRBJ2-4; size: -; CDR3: CASSLGSSSIQYF; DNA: TGTGCCAGCAGTTTAGGCTCTAGCTCCATTCAGTACTTC
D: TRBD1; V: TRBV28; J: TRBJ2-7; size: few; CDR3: CASSSTVPGQGRRPYEQYF; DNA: TGTGCCAGCAGTTCGACAGTCCCGGGACAGGGGCGACGACCCTACGAGCAGTACTTC
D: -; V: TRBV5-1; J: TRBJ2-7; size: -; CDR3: CASSFQGGSAVVEQYF; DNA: TGCGCCAGCAGCTTCCAGGGAGGAAGCGCTGTTGTCGAGCAGTACTTC
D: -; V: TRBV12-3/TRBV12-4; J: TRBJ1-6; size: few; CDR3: CASILQGDLRKNSPLHF; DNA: TGTGCCAGCATCCTTCAAGGGGATCTCCGCAAGAATTCACCCCTCCACTTT
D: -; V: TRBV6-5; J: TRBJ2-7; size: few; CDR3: CASSYSTGVSYEQYF; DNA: TGTGCCAGCAGTTACTCGACTGGCGTCAGCTACGAGCAGTACTTC
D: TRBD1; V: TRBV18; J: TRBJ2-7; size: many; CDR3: CASSPPTSTGGSYEQYF; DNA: TGTGCCAGCTCACCACCAACATCCACAGGGGGGTCCTACGAGCAGTACTTC
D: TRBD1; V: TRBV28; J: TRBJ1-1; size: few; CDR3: CASSDGQGVEAFF; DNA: TGTGCCAGCAGTGACGGACAGGGTGTGGAAGCTTTCTTT
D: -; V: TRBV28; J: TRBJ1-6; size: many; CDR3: CASSRGGNSPLHF; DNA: TGTGCCAGCAGTAGGGGGGGGAATTCACCCCTCCACTTT
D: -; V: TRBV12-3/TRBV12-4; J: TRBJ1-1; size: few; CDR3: CASSFTVMNTEAFF; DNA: TGTGCCAGCAGTTTCACGGTGATGAACACTGAAGCTTTCTTT
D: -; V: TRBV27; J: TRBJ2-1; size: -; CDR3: CASSLQGVAGYNEQFF; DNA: TGTGCCAGCAGTTTACAAGGGGTGGCGGGCTACAATGAGCAGTTCTTC
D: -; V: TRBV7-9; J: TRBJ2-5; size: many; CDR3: CASSLGGTQETQYF; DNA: TGTGCCAGCAGCTTAGGCGGGACTCAAGAGACCCAGTACTTC
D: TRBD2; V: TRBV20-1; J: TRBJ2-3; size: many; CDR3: CSARGLAGGFTDTQYF; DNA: TGCAGTGCTAGAGGACTAGCGGGGGGGTTCACAGATACGCAGTATTTT
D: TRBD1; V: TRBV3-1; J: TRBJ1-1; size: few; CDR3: CASSAWTGGAGTEAFF; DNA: TGTGCCAGCAGCGCATGGACAGGGGGCGCTGGAACTGAAGCTTTCTTT
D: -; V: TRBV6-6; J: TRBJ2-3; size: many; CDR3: CASSPGGDTQYF; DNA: TGTGCCAGCAGTCCGGGGGGCGATACGCAGTATTTT
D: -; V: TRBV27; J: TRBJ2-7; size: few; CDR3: CASSLRQSYEQYF; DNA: TGTGCCAGCAGTTTAAGGCAGTCCTACGAGCAGTACTTC
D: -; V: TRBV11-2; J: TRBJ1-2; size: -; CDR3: CASSLDLYGYTF; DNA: TGTGCCAGCAGCCTCGATCTCTATGGCTACACCTTC
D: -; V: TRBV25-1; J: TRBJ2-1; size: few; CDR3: CASSEQGIPYNEQFF; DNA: TGTGCCAGCAGTGAACAGGGGATCCCCTACAATGAGCAGTTCTTC
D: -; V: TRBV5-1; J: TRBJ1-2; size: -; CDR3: CASSLLQESGYTF; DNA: TGCGCCAGCAGCTTATTACAGGAGTCCGGCTACACCTTC
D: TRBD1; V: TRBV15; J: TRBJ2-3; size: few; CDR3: CATSWQGALDTQYF; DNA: TGTGCCACCAGCTGGCAGGGGGCACTAGATACGCAGTATTTT
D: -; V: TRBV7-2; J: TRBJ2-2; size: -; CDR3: CASSLRTAAGELFF; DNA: TGTGCCAGCAGCCTACGGACTGCTGCCGGGGAGCTGTTTTTT
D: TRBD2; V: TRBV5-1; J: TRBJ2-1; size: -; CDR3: CASSFTSGTNNEQFF; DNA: TGCGCCAGCAGCTTTACTAGCGGGACCAACAATGAGCAGTTCTTC
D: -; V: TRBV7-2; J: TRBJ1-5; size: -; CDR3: CASSSDVSNQPQHF; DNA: TGTGCCAGCAGCTCGGACGTTAGCAATCAGCCCCAGCATTTT
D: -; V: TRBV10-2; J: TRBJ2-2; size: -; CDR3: CATHTQAGGELFF; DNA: TGCGCCACTCACACCCAGGCAGGCGGGGAGCTGTTTTTT
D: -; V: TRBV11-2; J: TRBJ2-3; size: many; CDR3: CASSLRQDRTTDTQYF; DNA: TGTGCCAGCAGCTTAAGACAGGACCGAACCACAGATACGCAGTATTTT
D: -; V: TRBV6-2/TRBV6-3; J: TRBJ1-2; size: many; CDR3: CASSYGAYLGYTF; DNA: TGTGCCAGCAGTTACGGGGCCTATTTGGGCTACACCTTC
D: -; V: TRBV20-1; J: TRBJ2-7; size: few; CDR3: CSAAREQYF; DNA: TGCAGTGCTGCGAGGGAGCAGTACTTC
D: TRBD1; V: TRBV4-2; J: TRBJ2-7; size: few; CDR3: CASSQGDRTRREQYF; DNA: TGTGCCAGCAGCCAAGGGGACAGGACCCGCCGGGAGCAGTACTTC
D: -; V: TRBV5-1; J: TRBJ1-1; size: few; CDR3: CASSLGGNSNTEAFF; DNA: TGCGCCAGCAGCTTGGGAGGGAACTCGAACACTGAAGCTTTCTTT
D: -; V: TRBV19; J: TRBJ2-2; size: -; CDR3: CASSIIVNTGELFF; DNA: TGTGCCAGTAGTATCATTGTGAACACCGGGGAGCTGTTTTTT
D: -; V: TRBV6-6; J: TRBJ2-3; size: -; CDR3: CASTEGVMDTQYF; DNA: TGTGCCAGCACCGAGGGGGTTATGGATACGCAGTATTTT
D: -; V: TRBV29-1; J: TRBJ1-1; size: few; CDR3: CSVAQDSFTEAFF; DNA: TGCAGCGTCGCCCAGGATAGCTTCACTGAAGCTTTCTTT
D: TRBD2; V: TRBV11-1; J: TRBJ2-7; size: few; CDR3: CASSQASGSSYEQYF; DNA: TGTGCCAGCAGTCAAGCGAGCGGGAGCTCCTACGAGCAGTACTTC
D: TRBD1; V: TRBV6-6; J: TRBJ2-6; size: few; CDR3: CASSYIGQGAHGANVLTF; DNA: TGTGCCAGCAGTTATATAGGACAGGGGGCTCATGGGGCCAACGTCCTGACTTTC
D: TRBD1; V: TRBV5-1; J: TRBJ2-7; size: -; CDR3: CASSAAGTGEAEQYF; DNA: TGCGCCAGCAGCGCGGCCGGGACAGGGGAGGCCGAGCAGTACTTC
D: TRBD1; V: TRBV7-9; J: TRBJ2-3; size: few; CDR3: CASSPGTGGHNTDTQYF; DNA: TGTGCCAGCAGCCCCGGGACAGGGGGCCACAACACAGATACGCAGTATTTT
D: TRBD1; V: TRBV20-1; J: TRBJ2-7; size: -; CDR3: CSARDPGQGFSYEQYF; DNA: TGCAGTGCTAGAGATCCGGGACAGGGTTTCTCCTACGAGCAGTACTTC
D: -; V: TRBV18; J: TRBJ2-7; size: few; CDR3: CASSDDGTNSYEQYF; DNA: TGTGCCAGCTCGGACGACGGTACGAACTCCTACGAGCAGTACTTC
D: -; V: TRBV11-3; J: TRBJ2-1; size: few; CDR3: CASSHLPSVYNEQFF; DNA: TGTGCCAGCAGCCACTTGCCTAGCGTCTACAATGAGCAGTTCTTC
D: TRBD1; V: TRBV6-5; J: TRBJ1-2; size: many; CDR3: CASTSIRGRGYGYTF; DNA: TGTGCCAGCACAAGCATCAGGGGGCGAGGCTATGGCTACACCTTC
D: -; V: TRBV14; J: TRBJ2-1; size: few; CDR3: CASSQVINEQFF; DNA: TGTGCCAGCAGCCAAGTGATCAATGAGCAGTTCTTC
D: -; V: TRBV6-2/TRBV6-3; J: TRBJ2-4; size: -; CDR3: CASSYSSVSKNIQYF; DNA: TGTGCCAGCAGTTACAGTAGTGTCTCCAAAAACATTCAGTACTTC
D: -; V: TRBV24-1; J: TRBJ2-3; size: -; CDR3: CATQELDTQYF; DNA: TGTGCCACTCAGGAGCTAGATACGCAGTATTTT
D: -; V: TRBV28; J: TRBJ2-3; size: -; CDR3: CASSLFNARTQYF; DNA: TGTGCCAGCAGTTTATTCAACGCGAGAACGCAGTATTTT
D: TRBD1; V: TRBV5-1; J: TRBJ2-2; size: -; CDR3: CASSLGTGMNTGELFF; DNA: TGCGCCAGCAGCTTGGGGACAGGGATGAACACCGGGGAGCTGTTTTTT
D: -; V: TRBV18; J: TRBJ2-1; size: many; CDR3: CASSPYRANEQFF; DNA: TGTGCCAGCTCACCTTACAGGGCAAATGAGCAGTTCTTC
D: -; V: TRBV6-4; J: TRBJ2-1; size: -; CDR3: CASSDSWTQQFF; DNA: TGTGCCAGCAGTGACTCTTGGACGCAACAGTTCTTC
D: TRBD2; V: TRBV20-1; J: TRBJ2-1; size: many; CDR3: CSARPSSGRGNNEQFF; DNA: TGCAGTGCTAGACCCTCGAGCGGGAGGGGAAACAATGAGCAGTTCTTC
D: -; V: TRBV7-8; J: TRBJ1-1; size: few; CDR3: CASSFRQNTEAFF; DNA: TGTGCCAGCAGCTTTCGACAGAACACTGAAGCTTTCTTT
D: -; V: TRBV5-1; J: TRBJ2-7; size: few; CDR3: CASSLNPQGAGNEQYF; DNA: TGCGCCAGCAGCTTGAACCCCCAGGGAGCTGGCAACGAGCAGTACTTC
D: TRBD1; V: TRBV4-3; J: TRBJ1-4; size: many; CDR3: CASSPYPGGSNEKLFF; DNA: TGCGCCAGCAGCCCGTACCCAGGGGGCTCTAATGAAAAACTGTTTTTT